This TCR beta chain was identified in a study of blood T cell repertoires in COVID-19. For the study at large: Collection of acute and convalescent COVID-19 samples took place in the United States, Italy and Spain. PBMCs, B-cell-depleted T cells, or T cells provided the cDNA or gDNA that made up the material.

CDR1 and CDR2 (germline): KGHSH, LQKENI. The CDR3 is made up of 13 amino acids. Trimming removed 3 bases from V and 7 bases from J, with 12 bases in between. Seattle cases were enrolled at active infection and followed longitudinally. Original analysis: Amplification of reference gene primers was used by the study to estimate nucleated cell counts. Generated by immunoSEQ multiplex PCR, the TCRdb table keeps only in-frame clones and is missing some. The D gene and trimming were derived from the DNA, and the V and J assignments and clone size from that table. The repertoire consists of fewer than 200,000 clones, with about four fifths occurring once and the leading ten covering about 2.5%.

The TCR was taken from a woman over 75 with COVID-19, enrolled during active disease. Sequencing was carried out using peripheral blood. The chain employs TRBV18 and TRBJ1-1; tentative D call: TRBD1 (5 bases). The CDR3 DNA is TGTGCCAGCTCACCTACCGGACACTTTGAAGCTTTCTTT. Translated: CASSPTGHFEAFF.